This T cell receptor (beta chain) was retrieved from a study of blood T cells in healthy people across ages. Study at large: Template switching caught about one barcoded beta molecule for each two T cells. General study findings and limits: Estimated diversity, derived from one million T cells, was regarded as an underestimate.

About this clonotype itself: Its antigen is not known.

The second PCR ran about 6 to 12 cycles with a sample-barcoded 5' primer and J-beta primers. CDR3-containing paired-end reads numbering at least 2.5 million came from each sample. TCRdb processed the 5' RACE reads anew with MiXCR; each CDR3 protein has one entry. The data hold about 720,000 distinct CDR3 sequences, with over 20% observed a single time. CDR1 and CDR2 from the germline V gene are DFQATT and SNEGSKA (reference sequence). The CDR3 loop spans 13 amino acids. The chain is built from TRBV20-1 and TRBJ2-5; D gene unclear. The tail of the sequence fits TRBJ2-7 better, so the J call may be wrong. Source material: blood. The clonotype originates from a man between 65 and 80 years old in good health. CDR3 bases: TGCAGTGCTGGTCGAGACGGGCCCTACGAGCAGTACTTC. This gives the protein CSAGRDGPYEQYF.